This passage covers 19 T cell receptor beta chains from one sample sequenced in a study of OX40 agonist ivuxolimab in advanced cancers. The repertoire was sequenced with immunoSEQ multiplex PCR; TCRdb's copy has only in-frame clones and lacks some. The table shows about 50,000 clones, with 89% occurring only once. The sample in question was CD4+ or CD8+ T cells sorted from blood, obtained in a trial of the OX40 agonist ivuxolimab. The receptors were sampled from an adult with an advanced solid tumor such as melanoma, head and neck, liver or kidney cancer.

This clone has just a few counts. V gene TRBV2 combines with J gene TRBJ1-6; 7 bases fit TRBD1. The V gene's germline CDR1 is SNHLY and CDR2 FYNNEI. V lost 4 bases and J lost 13; bases outside the gene matches: 10. There are 14 residues in the CDR3. The CDR3 region has the DNA TGTGCCAGCAGTGTCGGGCAGGGGGTGGGCCCCCTCCACTTT. Translation gives CASSVGQGVGPLHF.

The rearrangement uses TRBV7-9 and TRBJ2-1; D ambiguous. Germline V gene sequence: CDR1 SEHNR, CDR2 FQNEAQ (reference sequence). The CDR3 runs 11 residues. Trimming took 5 bases from V and 9 from J, leaving 8 bases between them. The CDR3 DNA reads TGTGCCAGCAGCCTGTTAGCTGAGCAGTTCTTC. Its protein is CASSLLAEQFF.

This sequence joins TRBV29-1 and TRBJ1-2; no definite D call. The CDR3 spans 16 residues. Germline V gene lookup returns CDR1 SQVTM and CDR2 ANQGSEA. The V end was cut by 5 bases, the J end by 3 bases, with 22 bases between. CDR3 bases: TGCAGCGTTATTTCCGCCTATGACCCGTCAGACTATGGCTACACCTTC. Protein: CSVISAYDPSDYGYTF.

Points on this clone: Other nucleotide sequences from this sample produce the same CDR3. This sequence joins TRBV4-1 and TRBJ1-1, with D unclear. V was clipped by 0 bases and J by 0 bases, with 8 bases between them. Per germline, CDR1 MGHRA and CDR2 YSYEKL. This CDR3 spans 15 amino acids. CDR3 in DNA: TGCGCCAGCAGCCAAGAGGGTTGGCTGAACACTGAAGCTTTCTTT. It translates to CASSQEGWLNTEAFF.

CDR3 nucleotides: TGTGCCAGCAGCTCCTCCCCGGAGAGCTACGAGCAGTACGTC. Its protein product is CASSSSPESYEQYV. This rearrangement joins TRBV7-6 to TRBJ2-7; no reliable D call. Trimming cost V 4 bases and J 3 bases, with 13 bases left between them. Germline values: CDR1 SGHVS, CDR2 FNYEAQ. The CDR3 is 14 amino acids.

The chain uses TRBV7-9 and TRBJ1-6, with a possible D match to TRBD1 (6 bases). Germline CDR1 SEHNR, CDR2 FQNEAQ (reference sequence). With 3 bases removed from V and 5 bases from J, the gap between germline ends came to 17 bases. This CDR3 has 17 amino acids. CDR3 sequence (DNA): TGTGCCAGCAGCTTTTCACCCACAGGGCAGAATAATTCACCCCTCCACTTT. This encodes CASSFSPTGQNNSPLHF. Full variable domain (missing parts from reference TRBV7-9 and TRBJ1-6): DTGVSQNPRHKITKRGQNVTFRCDPISEHNRLYWYRQTLGQGPEFLTYFQNEAQLEKSRLLSDRFSAERPKGSFSTLEIQRTEQGDSAMYLCASSFSPTGQNNSPLHFGNGTRLTVT.

The rearrangement uses TRBV4-1 and TRBJ1-2; weak D call: TRBD1 (5 bases). There are 16 residues in the CDR3. CDR1 and CDR2 (germline): MGHRA, YSYEKL. V was pared by 1 base and J by 4 bases, with 16 bases between. The CDR3 loop is CASSQVEGADGYGYTF. In DNA form, the CDR3 reads TGCGCCAGCAGCCAAGTTGAAGGGGCGGATGGCTATGGCTACACCTTC.

This rearrangement joins TRBV7-9 to TRBJ2-5, with 9 positions matching TRBD2. Germline V CDR1 and CDR2: SEHNR, FQNEAQ (reference sequence). V gave up 8 bases and J gave up 0 bases; unmatched junction bases: 7. The CDR3 has 15 amino acids. CDR3 sequence reads: CASGRLAAYQETQYF. Here the CDR3 DNA reads TGTGCCAGCGGCCGACTAGCGGCGTACCAAGAGACCCAGTACTTC.

This chain joins TRBV19 and TRBJ1-2, with 7 nucleotides matching TRBD1. This CDR3 has 12 amino acids. J gave up 3 bases and V 9 bases, and 4 bases lay outside the gene matches. Germline loops: CDR1 LNHDA, CDR2 SQIVND (reference sequence). The CDR3 DNA reads as TGTGCCAGCGACAGGGAGGACTATGGCTACACCTTC. It is translated as CASDREDYGYTF.

This chain links TRBV4-3 with TRBJ2-7; D is unclear. Trimming took 0 bases from V and 3 from J, leaving 9 bases between them. CDR1 is LGHNA, CDR2 YSLEER, per germline. The CDR3 runs to 14 residues. The CDR3 is CASSQDGSGYEQYF. The DNA of the CDR3 is TGCGCCAGCAGCCAAGACGGGTCAGGCTACGAGCAGTACTTC.

J is TRBJ1-2 and V is TRBV19; maybe TRBD1 (5 bases). There are 13 residues in the CDR3. The germline V gene encodes CDR1 LNHDA and CDR2 SQIVND (reference sequence). V lost 10 bases and J 2 bases, leaving 14 bases between the germline ends. CDR3 nucleotide sequence: TGTGCCACCTGCCAGGGTACGAACTATGGCTACACCTTC. Amino acid sequence: CATCQGTNYGYTF.

This sequence joins TRBV6-1 and TRBJ2-7; D not resolved. This CDR3 is 13 amino acids long. Trimming left V 3 bases short and J 5 bases short, with 11 bases between. Germline values: CDR1 MNHNS, CDR2 SASEGT. The CDR3 nucleotides read TGTGCCAGCAGTGAGGTTTATTTGAACGAGCAGTACGTC. Its translation is CASSEVYLNEQYV.

The CDR3 coding sequence is TGCGCCAGCAGCCAAGACCTGGGGAGGGGAAGCACTGAAGCTTTCTTT. It translates to CASSQDLGRGSTEAFF. The chain carries TRBV4-3 and TRBJ1-1; tentatively, D is TRBD1 (5 bases). The CDR3 is made up of 16 amino acids. V was shortened by 0 bases and J by 4 bases, with 15 bases between the two germline ends. Per germline, CDR1 LGHNA and CDR2 YSLEER.

The chain carries TRBV7-9 and TRBJ2-1; maybe TRBD1 (5 bases). CDR3 length equals 13 residues. The V and J ends lost 5 bases and 5 bases respectively, with 10 bases between them. Germline assignment: CDR1 SEHNR and CDR2 FQNEAQ (reference sequence). CDR3 loop: CASSPTAHNEQFF. For the CDR3, the DNA is TGTGCCAGCAGCCCGACAGCCCACAATGAGCAGTTCTTC.

In DNA form, the CDR3 reads TGTGCCAGCAGTTCCGGGACACCGGACACTGAAGCTTTCTTT. Encoded protein: CASSSGTPDTEAFF. The gene calls are TRBV27 and TRBJ1-1, with D maybe TRBD1 (6 bases). Germline-derived CDR1 and CDR2 are MNHEY and SMNVEV (reference sequence). V lost 4 bases and J 3 bases, leaving 12 bases between the germline ends. CDR3 length: 14 amino acids.

The chain employs TRBV28 and TRBJ1-5, with a weak D call TRBD1 (5 bases). The CDR3 spans 14 residues. CDR1 MDHEN and CDR2 SYDVKM come from the germline V gene. The V end was cut by 10 bases, the J end by 4 bases, with 17 bases between. For the CDR3, the DNA is TGTGCCATAACCCCTTGGGGCGGTAATCAGCCCCAGCATTTT. Protein sequence: CAITPWGGNQPQHF.

J is TRBJ1-5 and V is TRBV23-1, with 7 bases matching TRBD1. TRBV23-1 counts as an open reading frame of uncertain function. Trimming at V came to 4 bases and at J to 2 bases, leaving 8 bases not matched to a gene. The CDR3 is made up of 16 amino acids. The CDR3 region is CASSRKGARRNQPQHF. The CDR3 DNA reads as TGCGCCAGCAGTCGTAAGGGGGCCCGCCGCAATCAGCCCCAGCATTTT.

The chain couples TRBV19 to TRBJ2-7; D remains ambiguous. Trimming cost V 10 bases and J 2 bases, with 9 bases left between them. Germline CDR1 and CDR2: LNHDA and SQIVND (reference sequence). The CDR3 totals 11 residues. CDR3 protein: CATQETYEQYF. CDR3 nucleotides: TGTGCCACCCAAGAAACCTACGAGCAGTACTTC. Combining the CDR3 with reference TRBV19 and TRBJ2-7 gives the whole variable domain DGGITQSPKYLFRKEGQNVTLSCEQNLNHDAMYWYRQDPGQGLRLIYYSQIVNDFQKGDIAEGYSVSREKKESFPLTVTSAQKNPTAFYLCATQETYEQYFGPGTRLTVT.

This sequence joins TRBV2 and TRBJ2-1, with 8 bases fitting TRBD2. CDR1 and CDR2 (germline): SNHLY, FYNNEI. This CDR3 has 16 amino acids. Losses at the gene ends were 6 bases for V and 6 bases for J; bases not matched to a gene: 13. The CDR3 sequence: CASRPPSLAGSNEQFF. The CDR3 coding sequence is TGTGCCAGCAGACCCCCCTCCTTAGCGGGGAGCAATGAGCAGTTCTTC. Based on the CDR3 plus reference TRBV2 and TRBJ2-1, the full variable domain is EPEVTQTPSHQVTQMGQEVILRCVPISNHLYFYWYRQILGQKVEFLVSFYNNEISEKSEIFDDQFSVERPDGSNFTLKIRSTKLEDSAMYFCASRPPSLAGSNEQFFGPGTRLTVL.